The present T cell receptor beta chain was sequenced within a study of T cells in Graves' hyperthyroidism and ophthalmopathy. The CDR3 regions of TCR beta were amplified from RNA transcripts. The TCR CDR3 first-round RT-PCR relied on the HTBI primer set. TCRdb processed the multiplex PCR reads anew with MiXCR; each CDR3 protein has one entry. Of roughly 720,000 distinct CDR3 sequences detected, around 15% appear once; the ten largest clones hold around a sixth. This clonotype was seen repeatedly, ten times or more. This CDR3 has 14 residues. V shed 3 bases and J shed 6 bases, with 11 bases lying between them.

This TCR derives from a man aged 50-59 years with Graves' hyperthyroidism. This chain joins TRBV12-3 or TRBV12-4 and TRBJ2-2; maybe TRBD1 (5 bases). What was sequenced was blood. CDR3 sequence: CASSFQGKSGELFF. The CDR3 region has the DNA TGTGCCAGCAGTTTTCAGGGCAAGTCCGGGGAGCTGTTTTTT.